The 22 T cell receptor beta chains below come from one sample, sequenced in a study of OX40 agonist ivuxolimab in advanced cancers. Measured with immunoSEQ multiplex PCR; TCRdb has only the in-frame clones, and not every one. Of roughly 49,000 clones detected, about 86% appear once; the ten largest clones hold about 1.5%. Source: CD4+ or CD8+ T cells sorted from blood, taken in a trial of the OX40 agonist ivuxolimab. The receptor source for this set is an adult with an advanced solid tumor such as melanoma, head and neck, liver or kidney cancer.

This sequence joins TRBV4-3 and TRBJ2-1, with TRBD2 identical over 13 bases. CDR1 and CDR2 (germline): LGHNA, YSLEER. CDR3 length: 17 amino acids. The junction had 4 bases not matched to a gene; V was cut back by 0 bases and J by 5 bases. The CDR3 DNA reads as TGCGCCAGCAGCCAAGATTTGGGACTAGCGGGGAACAATGAGCAGTTCTTC. It encodes CASSQDLGLAGNNEQFF.

Here the CDR3 DNA reads TGTGCCAGCTCACCTGGGCTTGGTGAAGAGACCCAGTACTTC. This translates into CASSPGLGEETQYF. The chain employs TRBV18 and TRBJ2-5; D is ambiguous. The CDR3 length is 14 residues. V lost 3 bases, J lost 3 bases, and 11 bases lay in between. CDR1 and CDR2 from the germline V gene are KGHSH and LQKENI.

This chain joins TRBV18 and TRBJ2-7; possible D gene TRBD2, 5 bases. CDR1 KGHSH and CDR2 LQKENI come from the germline V gene. CDR3 size: 14 residues. The germline V and J ends were trimmed by 2 bases and 7 bases, with 15 bases remaining between them. The chain's CDR3 is CASSPGLAGSEQYF. The DNA of the CDR3 is TGTGCCAGCTCACCAGGGCTAGCAGGATCAGAGCAGTACTTC. Full variable domain (outside the CDR3, taken from reference TRBV18 and TRBJ2-7): NAGVMQNPRHLVRRRGQEARLRCSPMKGHSHVYWYRQLPEEGLKFMVYLQKENIIDESGMPKERFSAEFPKEGPSILRIQQVVRGDSAAYFCASSPGLAGSEQYFGPGTRLTVT.

V usage is TRBV2 and J usage is TRBJ1-4, with D possibly matching TRBD1 (5 bases). The CDR3 runs to 17 residues. Trimming shortened V by 5 bases and J by 3 bases, and 19 bases separated the two germline ends. Germline CDR1 is SNHLY and CDR2 is FYNNEI. The CDR3 sequence: CASSWGFLPTSNEKLFF. In DNA, the CDR3 is TGTGCCAGCAGTTGGGGCTTCCTGCCGACCTCTAATGAAAAACTGTTTTTT. The variable domain in full, completed from reference TRBV2 and TRBJ1-4, reads EPEVTQTPSHQVTQMGQEVILRCVPISNHLYFYWYRQILGQKVEFLVSFYNNEISEKSEIFDDQFSVERPDGSNFTLKIRSTKLEDSAMYFCASSWGFLPTSNEKLFFGSGTQLSVL.

The rearrangement joins TRBV6-6 to TRBJ2-7, with TRBD2 as a possible D gene (6 bases). Germline V CDR1 and CDR2: MNHNY, SVGAGI (reference sequence). Trimming pared 10 bases from V and 6 bases from J, leaving 13 bases between. This CDR3 region has 11 residues. The CDR3 coding sequence is TGTGCCACCCATGGGGGAGGCGAGCAGTACTTC. Protein sequence: CATHGGGEQYF.

A few counts support this clone. CDR3 protein: CASSPDRDNEKLFF. In nucleotides, the CDR3 is TGTGCCAGCAGTCCGGACAGGGATAATGAAAAACTGTTTTTT. The chain uses TRBV6-5 and TRBJ1-4; TRBD1 matches at 8 bases. Trimming took 5 bases from V and 4 from J; bases not matched to a gene: 3. This CDR3 region has 14 residues. Germline CDR1 and CDR2: MNHEY and SVGAGI.

The chain has TRBV29-1 and TRBJ2-3; D perhaps matches TRBD1 (6 bases). This CDR3 comprises 14 residues. V lost 4 bases and J lost 2, with 13 bases in between. Germline values: CDR1 SQVTM, CDR2 ANQGSEA. The CDR3 region is CSVAPTGHTDTQYF. In DNA, the CDR3 is TGCAGCGTTGCTCCGACAGGACACACAGATACGCAGTATTTT.

This clone was counted a few times. The J gene is TRBJ1-3, the V gene TRBV7-2, with unresolved D. Germline V gene sequence: CDR1 SGHTA, CDR2 FQGNSA. The V and J ends lost 2 bases and 0 bases respectively, with 11 bases between them. This CDR3 has 16 residues. The CDR3 protein is CASSLTGRSSGNTIYF. The CDR3 DNA is TGTGCCAGCAGCTTAACCGGACGGAGCTCTGGAAACACCATATATTTT. The variable domain in full, with the rest retrieved from reference TRBV7-2 and TRBJ1-3, is GAGVSQSPSNKVTEKGKDVELRCDPISGHTALYWYRQSLGQGLEFLIYFQGNSAPDKSGLPSDRFSAERTGGSVSTLTIQRTQQEDSAVYLCASSLTGRSSGNTIYFGEGSWLTVV.

The rearrangement uses TRBV6-1 and TRBJ2-5; D is perhaps TRBD2 (6 bases). The germline V gene has CDR1 MNHNS and CDR2 SASEGT. This CDR3 contains 14 residues. The V end lost 4 bases, the J end lost 3 bases, and 12 bases lay between the germline ends. The CDR3 DNA reads as TGTGCCAGCAGTGCAGCGGGTTATGAAGAGACCCAGTACTTC. It codes for CASSAAGYEETQYF.

The chain uses TRBV5-1 and TRBJ2-2; D is uncertain. This CDR3 has 15 residues. V was cut by 0 bases and J by 9 bases, with 15 bases left in between. Germline V lookup: CDR1 SGHRS, CDR2 YFSETQ. DNA of the CDR3: TGCGCCAGCAGCTTGGAGGTTAGCCCCAGCCGGGAGCTGTTTTTT. Translation: CASSLEVSPSRELFF. The complete variable domain, with remaining parts taken from reference TRBV5-1 and TRBJ2-2, reads KAGVTQTPRYLIKTRGQQVTLSCSPISGHRSVSWYQQTPGQGLQFLFEYFSETQRNKGNFPGRFSGRQFSNSRSEMNVSTLELGDSALYLCASSLEVSPSRELFFGEGSRLTVL.

J is TRBJ2-3 and V is TRBV2, with 7 bases lining up with TRBD2. CDR1 is SNHLY, CDR2 FYNNEI, per germline. The CDR3 has 14 residues. J gave up 5 bases and V 3 bases, and 5 bases lay outside the gene matches. CDR3 nucleotides: TGTGCCAGCAGTGACCCGCGGGAGTTAGATACGCAGTATTTT. It encodes CASSDPRELDTQYF.

This chain joins TRBV28 and TRBJ2-7; 8 positions match TRBD2. J gave up 3 bases and V 4 bases, and 8 bases lay outside the gene matches. Germline loops: CDR1 MDHEN, CDR2 SYDVKM. CDR3 length equals 15 residues. As DNA, the CDR3 is TGTGCCAGCAGTTATACGGGACTAGGGGTCTACGAGCAGTACTTC. Translation: CASSYTGLGVYEQYF.

The chain is built from TRBV4-3 and TRBJ2-1; D possibly corresponds to TRBD1 (6 bases). CDR1 and CDR2 (germline): LGHNA, YSLEER. The V end was cut by 2 bases, the J end by 3 bases, with 11 bases between. This CDR3 is built from 15 residues. CDR3 region: CASSQNRAGYNEQFF. The DNA of the CDR3 is TGCGCCAGCAGCCAAAACAGGGCGGGCTACAATGAGCAGTTCTTC.

This chain uses TRBV5-6 with TRBJ1-5; D gene unclear. This CDR3 region has 12 residues. Germline values: CDR1 SGHDT, CDR2 YYEEEE. V gave up 2 bases and J gave up 1 base, with 1 base separating them. The CDR3 is CASSFSNQPQHF. The CDR3 nucleotides read TGTGCCAGCAGCTTCAGCAATCAGCCCCAGCATTTT.

The CDR3 here is CASSSEGQGSNEQFF. CDR3 DNA: TGTGCCAGCAGCAGCGAGGGACAGGGCTCCAATGAGCAGTTCTTC. The chain combines TRBV9 with TRBJ2-1; 9 nucleotides match TRBD1. The CDR3 runs to 15 residues. J was trimmed by 6 bases and V by 4 bases; bases with no gene match: 8. Germline loops: CDR1 SGDLS, CDR2 YYNGEE.

This rearrangement joins TRBV6-6 to TRBJ2-5; possible D gene TRBD2, 5 bases. Germline V gene sequence: CDR1 MNHNY, CDR2 SVGAGI (reference sequence). The V end was cut by 5 bases, the J end by 2 bases, with 12 bases between. The CDR3 consists of 14 residues. The CDR3, as DNA: TGTGCCAGCAGTCGAGCGGACGTTCAAGAGACCCAGTACTTC. Protein sequence: CASSRADVQETQYF.

The V and J genes are TRBV6-5 and TRBJ1-2; 8 nucleotides align to TRBD1. Trimming removed 11 bases from V and 8 bases from J; junction bases left unmatched: 13. CDR1 and CDR2 (germline): MNHEY, SVGAGI. The CDR3 is made up of 13 amino acids. The DNA for the CDR3 is TGTGCCGGAAGGGGGACAGGCACGGAGGGCTACACCTTC. It encodes CAGRGTGTEGYTF.

V usage is TRBV5-1 and J usage is TRBJ2-7; 8 nucleotides agree with TRBD1. V shed 4 bases and J 4 bases; nucleotides not matched to a gene: 10. Germline V gene sequence: CDR1 SGHRS, CDR2 YFSETQ. This CDR3 contains 15 residues. The CDR3 is CASSARQGSLYEQYF. The CDR3 DNA follows: TGCGCCAGCAGCGCCAGACAGGGGAGCCTATACGAGCAGTACTTC. Supplemented by reference TRBV5-1 and TRBJ2-7, the full variable domain reads KAGVTQTPRYLIKTRGQQVTLSCSPISGHRSVSWYQQTPGQGLQFLFEYFSETQRNKGNFPGRFSGRQFSNSRSEMNVSTLELGDSALYLCASSARQGSLYEQYFGPGTRLTVT.

This clone has a handful of counts. The rearrangement joins TRBV9 to TRBJ2-5; 9 bases are a match to TRBD2. With 0 bases clipped from V and 5 bases from J, the junction kept 5 bases outside the gene matches. The germline V gene encodes CDR1 SGDLS and CDR2 YYNGEE. The CDR3 sequence is 15 residues long. The CDR3 reads CASSVGVAGVETQYF. The CDR3 coding sequence is TGTGCCAGCAGCGTAGGTGTAGCGGGAGTTGAGACCCAGTACTTC. The full variable domain, with the rest looked up from reference TRBV9 and TRBJ2-5, is DSGVTQTPKHLITATGQRVTLRCSPRSGDLSVYWYQQSLDQGLQFLIQYYNGEERAKGNILERFSAQQFPDLHSELNLSSLELGDSALYFCASSVGVAGVETQYFGPGTRLLVL.

V gene TRBV5-1 combines with J gene TRBJ2-7, with D tentatively TRBD2 (6 bases). This CDR3 is 15 amino acids long. V lost 4 bases and J 0 bases, leaving 14 bases between the germline ends. The V gene's germline CDR1 is SGHRS and CDR2 YFSETQ. The CDR3 DNA reads TGCGCCAGCAGCAAAGGGACTCAGAGCTCCTACGAGCAGTACTTC. Encoded protein: CASSKGTQSSYEQYF.

The CDR3 region has the DNA TGTGCCAGCAGTTTACAGGGGATTAATCAGCCCCAGCATTTT. This encodes CASSLQGINQPQHF. V usage is TRBV27 and J usage is TRBJ1-5, with a possible D match to TRBD1 (6 bases). The V gene's germline CDR1 is MNHEY and CDR2 SMNVEV (reference sequence). The V gene lost 2 bases and the J gene lost 4 bases, with 9 bases spanning the gap. The CDR3 covers 14 residues.

The rearrangement joins TRBV28 to TRBJ2-6, with 9 nucleotides matching TRBD1. Germline V lookup: CDR1 MDHEN, CDR2 SYDVKM. The CDR3 sequence is 19 residues long. Trimming at V came to 3 bases and at J to 0 bases, leaving 9 bases not matched to a gene. This chain's CDR3 is CASSLISGQGYSGANVLTF. The DNA of the CDR3 is TGTGCCAGCAGTTTGATTTCTGGACAGGGGTACTCTGGGGCCAACGTCCTGACTTTC.